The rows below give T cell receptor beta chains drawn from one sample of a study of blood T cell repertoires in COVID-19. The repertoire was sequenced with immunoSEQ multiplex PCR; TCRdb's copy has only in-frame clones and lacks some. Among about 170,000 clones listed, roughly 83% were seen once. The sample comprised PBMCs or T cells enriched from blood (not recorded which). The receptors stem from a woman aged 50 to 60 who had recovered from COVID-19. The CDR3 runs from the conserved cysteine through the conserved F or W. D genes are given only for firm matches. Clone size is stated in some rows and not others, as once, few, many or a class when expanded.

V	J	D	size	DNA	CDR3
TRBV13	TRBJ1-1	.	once	TGTGCCAGCAGCTTCCCCGGGACCCCGGGAGCTGAAGCTTTCTTT	CASSFPGTPGAEAFF
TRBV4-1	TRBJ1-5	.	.	TGCGCCAGCAGCCAAGATCCGAGCGCCCGCAATCAGCCCCAGCATTTT	CASSQDPSARNQPQHF
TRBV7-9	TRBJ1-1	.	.	TGTGCCAGCAGGCTAGCGGGAGCTGAAGCTTTCTTT	CASRLAGAEAFF
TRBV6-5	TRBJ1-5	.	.	TGTGCCAGCGGTATTACATATTATAGCAATCAGCCCCAGCATTTT	CASGITYYSNQPQHF
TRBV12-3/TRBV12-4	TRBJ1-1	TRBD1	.	TGTGCCAGCAGCACAGGGGGCACTGAAGCTTTCTTT	CASSTGGTEAFF
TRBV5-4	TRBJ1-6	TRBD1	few	TGTGCCAGCAGCTTGGAGTCTCACAGGGGAAGGTATTCACCCCTCCACTTT	CASSLESHRGRYSPLHF
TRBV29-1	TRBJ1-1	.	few	TGCAGCGTTGAAGAGGGCGGAGACAGGCGCACCTTT	CSVEEGGDRRTF
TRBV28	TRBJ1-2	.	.	TGTGCCTGCTATCGGACAGTCACGGGTGGCTACACCTTC	CACYRTVTGGYTF
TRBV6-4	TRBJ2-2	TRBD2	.	TGTGCCAGCAGTGAGCGGGGGGACACCGGGGAGCTGTTTTTT	CASSERGDTGELFF
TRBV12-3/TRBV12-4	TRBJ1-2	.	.	TGTGCCAGCAGTCCGGGAGGAGGCTACACCTTC	CASSPGGGYTF
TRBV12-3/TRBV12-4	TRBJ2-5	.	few	TGTGCCAGCAGTTTAGAAGGGGTGGGCACCCAGTACTTC	CASSLEGVGTQYF